Detailed here is one TCR beta chain. Clones were read by immunoSEQ multiplex PCR, and TCRdb kept only the in-frame ones, dropping some. The top ten clones hold around a fifth of a sample with tens of thousands of clones, 82% of them seen once. The data were taken from a study of blood T cell repertoires in COVID-19. Study background: Samples taken during acute and convalescent COVID-19 were collected in the United States, Italy and Spain.

The TCR comes from a human donor in a cohort sampled during active COVID-19. Sequencing was performed on peripheral blood.

DNA of the CDR3: TGTGCCAGCAGTGGCCCGGGACCCCGGGGGGGAGAGACCCAGTACTTC. Encoded protein: CASSGPGPRGGETQYF. The chain recombines TRBV2 with TRBJ2-5; 8 bases are a match to TRBD2. The trim removed 4 bases at V and 4 bases at J, leaving 11 bases unmatched. CDR3 length: 16 amino acids. Germline CDR1 and CDR2: SNHLY and FYNNEI.